The subject of this entry is one TCR beta chain. The data originate from a study of blood T cell repertoires in COVID-19. Looking at the study overall: Material from acute and convalescent COVID-19 was sourced from the United States, Italy and Spain. From T cells, B-cell-depleted T cells, or PBMCs came the material, which was cDNA or gDNA.

As handled by the study authors: The assay estimated nucleated cells by amplifying reference gene primers. TCRdb's copy holds only in-frame clones and misses some; the assay was immunoSEQ multiplex PCR. The V and J calls and the clone size are those of that table, but D and trimming were determined from the DNA. This table has 130,000 to 150,000 clones, over 75% appearing once. V lost 2 bases and J lost 6; bases outside the gene matches: 9. The CDR3 covers 16 residues. Germline CDR1 MNHNS, CDR2 SASEGT. The sequence came from an older woman with active COVID-19. The V call is TRBV6-1, the J call TRBJ2-7; TRBD2 matches at 11 bases. The sample consisted of peripheral blood. CDR3 nucleotides: TGTGCCAGCAGTGAATTTAGCGGGAGGGCCGCGGGCGAGCAGTACTTC. It translates to CASSEFSGRAAGEQYF.